The 15 T cell receptor beta chains given below trace back to one sample, sequenced in a study of Ad26.COV2.S vaccination and SARS-CoV-2 variants. Data came from immunoSEQ multiplex PCR; TCRdb stores just in-frame clones and leaves some out. The top ten clones hold 5% to 6.5% of a sample with some 190,000 clones, 87% of them seen once. This material consisted of peripheral blood, taken after recovery from COVID-19. Receptors originate from a human donor who had recovered from COVID-19.

The chain employs TRBV27 and TRBJ2-1; 10 nucleotides agree with TRBD2. The germline V gene encodes CDR1 MNHEY and CDR2 SMNVEV (reference sequence). The CDR3 consists of 16 residues. V shed 1 base and J 7 bases; nucleotides not matched to a gene: 7. The CDR3 here is CASSLLSGRAGNEQFF. Here the CDR3 DNA reads TGTGCCAGCAGTTTATTAAGCGGGAGGGCCGGGAATGAGCAGTTCTTC.

The chain carries TRBV7-9 and TRBJ2-3; no reliable D call. V shed 5 bases and J shed 2 bases, with 2 bases lying between them. There are 11 residues in the CDR3. Germline V gives CDR1 SEHNR, CDR2 FQNEAQ (reference sequence). CDR3 DNA sequence: TGTGCCAGCAGCAACACAGATACGCAGTATTTT. It encodes CASSNTDTQYF. Filled out from reference TRBV7-9 and TRBJ2-3, the complete variable domain reads DTGVSQNPRHKITKRGQNVTFRCDPISEHNRLYWYRQTLGQGPEFLTYFQNEAQLEKSRLLSDRFSAERPKGSFSTLEIQRTEQGDSAMYLCASSNTDTQYFGPGTRLTVL.

The chain uses TRBV28 and TRBJ2-6; D remains ambiguous. This CDR3 comprises 15 residues. CDR1 MDHEN and CDR2 SYDVKM come from the germline V gene. Trimming took 4 bases from V and 1 from J, leaving 8 bases between them. The CDR3 bases are TGTGCCAGCAGTTCGCCCTCTTCTGGGGCCAACGTCCTGACTTTC. It codes for CASSSPSSGANVLTF.

This clone was picked up one time. The rearrangement links TRBV4-2 to TRBJ1-4; 7 bases match TRBD1. CDR3 length: 15 amino acids. In germline, CDR1 is LGHNA, CDR2 YNFKEQ. V lost 5 bases and J lost 4; bases outside the gene matches: 7. CDR3 bases: TGTGCCAGCAGCTCAGTACAGGGGCTTAATGAAAAACTGTTTTTT. Translation gives CASSSVQGLNEKLFF.

The chain joins TRBV12-3 or TRBV12-4 to TRBJ2-7; D possibly corresponds to TRBD2 (5 bases). The CDR3 has 11 residues. Trimming took off 6 bases at V and 6 bases at J, with 9 bases between the two ends. The CDR3 protein is CASSGGPEQYF. DNA of the CDR3: TGTGCCAGCAGCGGAGGTCCCGAGCAGTACTTC.

The chain uses TRBV7-3 and TRBJ2-3; TRBD2 matches 15 bases. Trimming at V came to 4 bases and at J to 2 bases, leaving 7 bases not matched to a gene. The CDR3 sequence is 18 residues long. Germline assignment: CDR1 SGHTA and CDR2 FQGTGA. Here the CDR3 DNA reads TGTGCCAGCAGCTCGGGACTAGCGGGGGGCATCTACACAGATACGCAGTATTTT. Amino acid sequence: CASSSGLAGGIYTDTQYF.

Only a few counts were recorded for this clone. This chain uses TRBV27 with TRBJ2-1, with 8 bases matching TRBD2. There are 16 residues in the CDR3. Looked up from germline, CDR1 is MNHEY and CDR2 is SMNVEV (reference sequence). Unmatched junction bases numbered 5, after V lost 4 bases and J lost 0 bases. The CDR3 coding sequence is TGTGCCAGCAGTTCACAGCGGGGGAGCTCCTACAATGAGCAGTTCTTC. Translation: CASSSQRGSSYNEQFF.

The J gene is TRBJ1-1, the V gene TRBV28; D is unclear. Germline assignment: CDR1 MDHEN and CDR2 SYDVKM. Trimming took off 5 bases at V and 1 base at J, with 8 bases between the two ends. The CDR3 covers 13 residues. CDR3 nucleotides: TGTGCCAGCAGTCTGGACGGGAACACTGAAGCTTTCTTT. This gives the protein CASSLDGNTEAFF.

The chain joins TRBV6-5 to TRBJ2-5; 9 bases align to TRBD2. The CDR3 consists of 16 residues. Germline V gene data show CDR1 as MNHEY and CDR2 as SVGAGI. Germline trimming cut 0 bases from V and 3 bases from J; bases unmatched to any gene: 5. The CDR3 nucleotides read TGTGCCAGCAGTTACTCGGCTAGCGGGACTAAAGAGACCCAGTACTTC. Protein sequence: CASSYSASGTKETQYF.

The rearrangement uses TRBV7-8 and TRBJ1-3; perhaps TRBD1 as D (5 bases). Germline lookup yields CDR1 SGHVS and CDR2 FQNEAQ. The CDR3 contains 14 residues. V lost 2 bases to trimming and J lost 4 bases, with 9 bases between them. The CDR3, as DNA: TGTGCCAGCAGCTTACGCAGGGAGGGAAACACCATATATTTT. Translation: CASSLRREGNTIYF.

The V gene is TRBV9, the J gene TRBJ2-7; the match to TRBD2 covers 10 bases. This CDR3 is built from 15 residues. Germline lookup yields CDR1 SGDLS and CDR2 YYNGEE. V lost 0 bases to trimming and J lost 6 bases; unmatched junction nucleotides: 6. CDR3 coding DNA: TGTGCCAGCAGCGTAGGGGGACTAGCGTCTCGCGAGCAGTACTTC. Protein product: CASSVGGLASREQYF.

The V call is TRBV9, the J call TRBJ2-1, with 7 bases identical to TRBD1. CDR1 is SGDLS, CDR2 YYNGEE, per germline. J lost 4 bases, V lost 2 bases, and 6 bases had no gene match. The CDR3 is 15 residues long. The CDR3 spells CASSVRTGGYNEQFF. The CDR3, as DNA: TGTGCCAGCAGCGTCCGGACAGGCGGGTACAATGAGCAGTTCTTC. Full variable domain (remainder filled in from reference TRBV9 and TRBJ2-1): DSGVTQTPKHLITATGQRVTLRCSPRSGDLSVYWYQQSLDQGLQFLIQYYNGEERAKGNILERFSAQQFPDLHSELNLSSLELGDSALYFCASSVRTGGYNEQFFGPGTRLTVL.

The chain links TRBV6-5 to TRBJ2-2; D is unclear. V lost 2 bases and J 0 bases, leaving 7 bases between the germline ends. This CDR3 is 15 amino acids long. Germline V gene lookup returns CDR1 MNHEY and CDR2 SVGAGI. The CDR3 DNA is TGTGCCAGCAGTTACCGGGCCCCGAACACCGGGGAGCTGTTTTTT. Its translation is CASSYRAPNTGELFF.

This sequence joins TRBV12-3 or TRBV12-4 and TRBJ2-1; possibly TRBD2 for D (5 bases). Between the trimmed V and J ends, which lost 8 bases and 5 bases, there was a span of 10 bases. The CDR3 totals 12 residues. The CDR3 loop is CASRPGNNEQFF. The DNA for the CDR3 is TGTGCCAGCCGCCCGGGGAACAATGAGCAGTTCTTC.

V usage is TRBV5-1 and J usage is TRBJ1-4, with D possibly TRBD1 on 5 matching bases. This CDR3 is 15 amino acids long. V lost 3 bases, J lost 4 bases, and 13 bases lay in between. Germline lookup yields CDR1 SGHRS and CDR2 YFSETQ. The CDR3 spells CASSSGGTGNEKLFF. Here the CDR3 DNA reads TGCGCCAGCAGCTCCGGGGGAACGGGTAATGAAAAACTGTTTTTT.